This T cell receptor (beta chain) originates from a study of OX40 agonist ivuxolimab in advanced cancers. With respect to the entire study: Ivuxolimab, which targeted the costimulatory receptor OX40 (CD134), was an agonistic, fully human IgG2 monoclonal antibody. Intravenous ivuxolimab was administered to patients every 2 weeks at six dose levels: 0.01, 0.1, 0.3, 1.5, 3 and 10 mg/kg. Of the approximately 50 dose-escalation patients, hepatocellular carcinoma was present in roughly 19, melanoma in some 15, renal cell carcinoma in 9 and head and neck cancer in 9. In the dose-escalation cohort, more than 80% of patients were male, and the mean age was roughly 56 years with a range of about 20 to 80. Patients were allowed to have had prior anti-PD-1, anti-PD-L1 or anti-CTLA-4 therapy, and 40% of the dose-escalation patients had been treated with checkpoint inhibitors. Three dose-escalation patients achieved partial responses, one with hepatocellular carcinoma and two with cutaneous melanoma. The purpose of peripheral TCRbeta sequencing was to test whether ivuxolimab changed TCR sequence diversity and led to clonal T-cell expansion. The paper describes the monotherapy dose-escalation part (N = 52 patients) of the phase I trial of ivuxolimab.

Points on this clone: This clone's antigen is unknown. Base qualities are not provided; no much larger clone lies one nucleotide away.

Patients with a history of autoimmune disease or receiving systemic immunosuppression were excluded from the trial. Peripheral blood for TCR sequencing was drawn from every dose cohort at baseline, at cycle 4 day 1 and at cycle 7 day 1. Samples were obtained from an open-label, multicenter, first-in-human phase I dose-escalation trial of ivuxolimab. Adults with locally advanced or metastatic melanoma, renal cell carcinoma, hepatocellular carcinoma or head and neck squamous cell carcinoma were enrolled in the trial. CD4+ and CD8+ T cells were sorted separately from peripheral blood before TCR sequencing. The germline V gene specifies LGHNA as CDR1 and YSLEER as CDR2. Inclusive of the bounding cysteine and phenylalanine, the CDR3 is 14 residues long. The kept DNA is CDR3 alone, 42 bases in frame from the first base. Between the V and J ends, shortened by 1 base and 3 bases respectively, the junction contains 7 bases.

What the authors observed across the whole study: Low levels of normalized T-cell clonal expansion were also shown by some nonresponding patients. In partial responders in the 0.1-3.0 mg/kg groups, normalized peripheral clonal expansion was found to be among the lowest, especially among CD8+ T cells. Antigen specificity was not determined for the clonally expanded peripheral T cells. Clonal expansion of both CD4+ and CD8+ blood T cells was observed from baseline to week 6 at doses 0.1 to 3.0 mg/kg. After ivuxolimab, expanded clones were on average more numerous among CD8+ T cells than among CD4+ T cells.

To sequence the TCRbeta CDR3 region, genomic DNA was isolated from the sorted cells. TCRbeta CDR3 regions were sequenced using the immunoSEQ Assay. Sourced from immuneACCESS, this table was stored by TCRdb with only in-frame sequences that have V and J called. A share of the clones is absent; for the studies checked, an unresolved V gene accounts for under half, and the remainder has no known explanation. A total of just over 80,000 clones appear in this sample, roughly 90% of them only once. The ten largest clones add up to 0.6% to 0.9% of the sample. Sequencing was performed on CD4+ or CD8+ T cells sorted from blood, taken in a trial of the OX40 agonist ivuxolimab. The chain employs TRBV4-3 and TRBJ1-5; the D gene lacks a confident call. This receptor was taken from an adult with an advanced solid tumor such as melanoma, head and neck, liver or kidney cancer. The nucleotide sequence is TGCGCCAGCAGCCAAGGACGTTACAATCAGCCCCAGCATTTT. It encodes CASSQGRYNQPQHF.